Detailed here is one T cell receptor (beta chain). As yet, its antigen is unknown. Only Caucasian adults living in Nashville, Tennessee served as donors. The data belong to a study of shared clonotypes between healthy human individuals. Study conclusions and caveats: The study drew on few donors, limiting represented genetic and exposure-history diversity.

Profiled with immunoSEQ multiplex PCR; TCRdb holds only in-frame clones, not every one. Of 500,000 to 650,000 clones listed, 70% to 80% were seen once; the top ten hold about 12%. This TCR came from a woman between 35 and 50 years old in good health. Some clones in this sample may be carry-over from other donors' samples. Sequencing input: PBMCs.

CDR3 amino acids: CASRGQGETYEQYF. DNA of the CDR3: TGTGCCAGCAGGGGCCAGGGGGAGACCTACGAGCAGTACTTC. The chain employs TRBV27 and TRBJ2-7; 7 nucleotides agree with TRBD1. The germline V gene has CDR1 MNHEY and CDR2 SMNVEV (reference sequence). The CDR3 length is 14 residues. The V gene end was trimmed by 6 bases and the J gene end by 2 bases; junction bases not matched to a gene: 7.